Listed below are T cell receptor beta chains from one sample, sequenced in a study of OX40 agonist ivuxolimab in advanced cancers. Profiling relied on immunoSEQ multiplex PCR, and the TCRdb table lists in-frame clones only, not all of them. Of tens of thousands of clones in the sample, about 89% were seen once. The sample in question was CD4+ or CD8+ T cells sorted from blood, obtained in a trial of the OX40 agonist ivuxolimab. Receptors originate from an adult with an advanced solid tumor such as melanoma, head and neck, liver or kidney cancer. Each CDR3 is given with its conserved first and last residue. The D gene is left open where the match is weak. Expanded clones are given a class, and other clones once, few, many or no size at all.

. TRBJ2-1 . TRBV12-5 CASGPGRNEQFF TGTGCTAGTGGACCCGGAAGGAATGAGCAGTTCTTC
. TRBJ2-5 TRBD2 TRBV9 CASSVRAGEVGETQYF TGTGCCAGCAGCGTCCGAGCGGGGGAAGTAGGAGAGACCCAGTACTTC
. TRBJ1-2 . TRBV30 CAWSLMGNYGYTF TGTGCCTGGAGTTTGATGGGTAACTATGGCTACACCTTC
once TRBJ2-1 TRBD2 TRBV7-9 CASSSESSGGYNEQFF TGTGCCAGCAGTTCCGAGAGTAGCGGGGGGTACAATGAGCAGTTCTTC
. TRBJ2-1 TRBD1 TRBV4-2 CASSLSTGALYNEQFF TGTGCCAGCAGCCTTAGTACAGGGGCCTTGTACAATGAGCAGTTCTTC
few TRBJ1-1 . TRBV5-1 CASSEAAGDEAFF TGCGCCAGCAGCGAGGCGGCCGGGGACGAAGCTTTCTTT
. TRBJ2-5 TRBD1 TRBV7-9 CASSLPGQGAPAQYF TGTGCCAGCAGCTTACCTGGACAGGGGGCGCCGGCCCAGTACTTC
. TRBJ2-6 . TRBV27 CASRPGSGANVLTF TGTGCCAGCAGGCCGGGCTCTGGGGCCAACGTCCTGACTTTC
. TRBJ1-2 . TRBV6-1 CASRQTENYGYTF TGTGCCAGCAGGCAGACAGAAAACTATGGCTACACCTTC
. TRBJ2-4 . TRBV4-3 CASSYGQGTNIQYF TGCGCCAGCAGCTACGGGCAGGGGACAAACATTCAGTACTTC
once TRBJ1-6 . TRBV25-1 CASTSLGGNSPLHF TGTGCCAGCACTTCTCTTGGGGGGAATTCACCCCTCCACTTT
. TRBJ1-3 . TRBV7-9 CASSLISRLFSGNTIYF TGTGCCAGCAGCTTAATCTCCCGCCTGTTCTCTGGAAACACCATATATTTT
. TRBJ2-7 . TRBV19 CASSKRAVEQYF TGTGCCAGTAGTAAAAGGGCGGTAGAGCAGTACTTC
. TRBJ2-5 TRBD2 TRBV19 CASSIGAGGQETQYF TGTGCCAGTAGTATTGGGGCGGGGGGTCAAGAGACCCAGTACTTC
. TRBJ1-2 . TRBV6-4 CASSEGPGTAYGYTF TGTGCCAGCAGCGAAGGACCTGGGACGGCGTATGGCTACACCTTC
. TRBJ2-1 TRBD2 TRBV19 CASSIGTSGRYNEQFF TGTGCCAGTAGTATAGGGACTAGCGGGAGGTACAATGAGCAGTTCTTC
once TRBJ1-3 . TRBV11-2 CASSLSSGNTIYF TGTGCCAGCAGCTTAAGCTCTGGAAACACCATATATTTT
. TRBJ1-5 TRBD1 TRBV27 CASRRQGKLFQPQHF TGTGCCAGCAGACGACAGGGGAAGTTGTTTCAGCCCCAGCATTTT
. TRBJ1-5 TRBD1 TRBV19 CASSIGQGARQPQHF TGTGCCAGTAGTATCGGACAGGGGGCGCGCCAGCCCCAGCATTTT
. TRBJ2-1 TRBD1 TRBV27 CASSGQGKTYNEQFF TGTGCCAGCAGTGGACAGGGGAAAACCTACAATGAGCAGTTCTTC
. TRBJ2-3 . TRBV10-3 CAIREVFDTDTQYF TGTGCCATCAGGGAGGTTTTTGACACAGATACGCAGTATTTT
. TRBJ1-1 TRBD1 TRBV15 CATSSQGAEAFF TGTGCCACCAGCTCACAGGGGGCTGAAGCTTTCTTT
. TRBJ2-1 TRBD2 TRBV19 CASSRPTSGMRYNEQFF TGTGCCAGTAGTAGGCCGACTAGCGGGATGAGATACAATGAGCAGTTCTTC
. TRBJ1-5 . TRBV12-5 CASGLVPRGTNQPQHF TGTGCTAGTGGTTTGGTACCAAGGGGGACGAATCAGCCCCAGCATTTT
. TRBJ2-7 . TRBV5-4 CASSSLTPTPHEQYF TGTGCCAGCAGCTCGTTAACACCTACACCCCACGAGCAGTACTTC
. TRBJ2-7 TRBD1 TRBV10-3 CAISESLGQGRYEQYF TGTGCCATCAGTGAGTCATTAGGACAGGGTCGCTACGAGCAGTACTTC
few TRBJ1-4 TRBD1 TRBV6-5 CASSYMGQGNEKLFF TGTGCCAGCAGTTATATGGGACAGGGGAATGAAAAACTGTTTTTT
once TRBJ2-7 . TRBV10-3 CAISESLAREQYF TGTGCCATCAGTGAATCCCTAGCACGCGAGCAGTACTTC
. TRBJ2-1 . TRBV5-1 CASSYWGVAGDTNEQFF TGCGCCAGCAGCTACTGGGGTGTGGCAGGGGATACAAATGAGCAGTTCTTC
. TRBJ2-7 . TRBV19 CASAQTGLGTYEQYF TGTGCCAGCGCTCAAACAGGGTTAGGAACCTACGAGCAGTACTTC
. TRBJ1-3 . TRBV6-5 CASSGGTDGNTIYF TGTGCCAGCAGTGGGGGTACGGACGGAAACACCATATATTTT
once TRBJ1-1 . TRBV27 CASSSGGVGTEAFF TGTGCCAGCAGTTCCGGGGGTGTAGGCACTGAAGCTTTCTTT
. TRBJ2-1 . TRBV27 CASSPGVRGLVSASYNEQFF TGTGCCAGCAGCCCCGGGGTTCGGGGACTGGTCTCTGCGTCCTACAATGAGCAGTTCTTC
once TRBJ2-3 . TRBV27 CASSLSVSFGTDTQYF TGTGCCAGCAGTTTATCGGTCTCCTTCGGCACAGATACGCAGTATTTT
. TRBJ2-5 . TRBV5-5 CASSPDRFQETQYF TGTGCCAGCAGTCCAGACAGATTCCAAGAGACCCAGTACTTC
. TRBJ2-1 TRBD1 TRBV27 CASSIYRGLNNEQFF TGTGCCAGCAGTATCTACAGGGGCCTCAACAATGAGCAGTTCTTC
. TRBJ2-1 . TRBV6-5 CASSYSMRNPNEQFF TGTGCCAGCAGTTACTCGATGAGAAACCCTAATGAGCAGTTCTTC
. TRBJ2-2 . TRBV25-1 CASSEYLGTSNTGELFF TGTGCCAGCAGTGAATACTTGGGGACCTCGAACACCGGGGAGCTGTTTTTT